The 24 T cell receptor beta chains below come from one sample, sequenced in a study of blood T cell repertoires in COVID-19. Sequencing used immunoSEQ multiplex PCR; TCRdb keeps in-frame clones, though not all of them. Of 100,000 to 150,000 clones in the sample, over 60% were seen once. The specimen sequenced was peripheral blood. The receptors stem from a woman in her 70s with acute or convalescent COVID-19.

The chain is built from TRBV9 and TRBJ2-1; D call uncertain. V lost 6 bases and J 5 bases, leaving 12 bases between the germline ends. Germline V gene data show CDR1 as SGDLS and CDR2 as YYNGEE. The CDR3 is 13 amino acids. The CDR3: CASTRSEDNEQFF. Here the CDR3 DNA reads TGTGCCAGCACCCGTAGTGAGGACAATGAGCAGTTCTTC.

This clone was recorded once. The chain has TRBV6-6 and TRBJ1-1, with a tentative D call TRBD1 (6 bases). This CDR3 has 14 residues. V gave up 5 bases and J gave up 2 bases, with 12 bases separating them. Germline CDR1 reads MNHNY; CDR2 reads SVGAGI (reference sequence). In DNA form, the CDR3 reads TGTGCCAGCAGTCAGCGGACAGTAAACACTGAAGCTTTCTTT. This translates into CASSQRTVNTEAFF.

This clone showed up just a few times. CDR3 bases: TGCGCCAGCTCCGAGGGGGGGGTTCGCTCACCCCTCCACTTT. Translating gives CASSEGGVRSPLHF. The J gene is TRBJ1-6, the V gene TRBV5-1, with D maybe TRBD1 (6 bases). Trimming left V 7 bases short and J 10 bases short, with 18 bases between. Germline V gene lookup returns CDR1 SGHRS and CDR2 YFSETQ. This CDR3 spans 14 amino acids.

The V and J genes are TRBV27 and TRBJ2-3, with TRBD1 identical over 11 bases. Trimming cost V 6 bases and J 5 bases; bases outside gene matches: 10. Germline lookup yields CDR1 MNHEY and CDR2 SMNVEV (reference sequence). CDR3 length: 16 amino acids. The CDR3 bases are TGTGCCAGCAGGACCCGAGGGGGACAGGGGGTAGATACGCAGTATTTT. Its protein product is CASRTRGGQGVDTQYF.

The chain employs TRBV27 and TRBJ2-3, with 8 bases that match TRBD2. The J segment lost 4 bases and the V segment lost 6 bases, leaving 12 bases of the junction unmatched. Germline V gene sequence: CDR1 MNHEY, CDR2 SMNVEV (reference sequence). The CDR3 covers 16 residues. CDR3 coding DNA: TGTGCCAGCAGACCAACGGGAGGGCCGGGCGCAGATACGCAGTATTTT. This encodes CASRPTGGPGADTQYF.

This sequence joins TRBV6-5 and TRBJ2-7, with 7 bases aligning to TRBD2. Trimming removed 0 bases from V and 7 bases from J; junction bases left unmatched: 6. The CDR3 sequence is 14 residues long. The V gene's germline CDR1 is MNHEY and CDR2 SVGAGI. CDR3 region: CASSYSGGSWEQYF. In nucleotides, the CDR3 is TGTGCCAGCAGTTACTCGGGAGGGTCGTGGGAGCAGTACTTC.

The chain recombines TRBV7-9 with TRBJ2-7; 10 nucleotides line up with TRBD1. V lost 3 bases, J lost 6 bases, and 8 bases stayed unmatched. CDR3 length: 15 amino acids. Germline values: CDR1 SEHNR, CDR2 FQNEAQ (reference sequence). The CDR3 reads CASSFMGQGHREQYF. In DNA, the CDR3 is TGTGCCAGCAGCTTTATGGGACAGGGGCACCGCGAGCAGTACTTC.

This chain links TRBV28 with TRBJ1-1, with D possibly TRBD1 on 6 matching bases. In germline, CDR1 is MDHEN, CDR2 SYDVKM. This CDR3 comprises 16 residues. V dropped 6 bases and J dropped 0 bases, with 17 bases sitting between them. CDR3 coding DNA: TGTGCCAGCAGCCTAGAACAGGGTACTTTGAACACTGAAGCTTTCTTT. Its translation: CASSLEQGTLNTEAFF.

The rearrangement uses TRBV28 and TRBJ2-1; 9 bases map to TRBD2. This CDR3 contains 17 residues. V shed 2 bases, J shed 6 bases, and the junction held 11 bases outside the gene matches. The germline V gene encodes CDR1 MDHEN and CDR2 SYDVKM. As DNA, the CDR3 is TGTGCCAGCAGTTTAGCTCGGACTAGCGTAAATGGCAATGAGCAGTTCTTC. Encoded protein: CASSLARTSVNGNEQFF.

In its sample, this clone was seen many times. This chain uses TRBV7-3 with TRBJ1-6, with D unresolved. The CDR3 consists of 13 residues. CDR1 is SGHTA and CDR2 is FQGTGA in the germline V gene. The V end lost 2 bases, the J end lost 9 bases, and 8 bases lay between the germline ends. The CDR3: CASSLDGSSPLHF. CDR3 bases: TGTGCCAGCAGCTTAGATGGGAGTTCACCCCTCCACTTT.

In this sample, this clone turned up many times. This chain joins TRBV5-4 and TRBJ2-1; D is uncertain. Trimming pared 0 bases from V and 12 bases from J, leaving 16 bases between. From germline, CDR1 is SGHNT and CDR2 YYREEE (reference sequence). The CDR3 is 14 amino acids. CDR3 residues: CASSLAVTVPRQFF. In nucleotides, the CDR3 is TGTGCCAGCAGCTTGGCCGTGACTGTCCCCCGGCAGTTCTTC.

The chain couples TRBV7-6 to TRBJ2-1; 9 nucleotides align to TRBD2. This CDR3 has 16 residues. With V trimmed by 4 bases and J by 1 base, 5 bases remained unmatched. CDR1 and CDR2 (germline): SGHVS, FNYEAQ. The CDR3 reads CASSSLAGSSYNEQFF. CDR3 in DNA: TGTGCCAGCAGCTCCCTAGCGGGAAGTTCCTACAATGAGCAGTTCTTC.

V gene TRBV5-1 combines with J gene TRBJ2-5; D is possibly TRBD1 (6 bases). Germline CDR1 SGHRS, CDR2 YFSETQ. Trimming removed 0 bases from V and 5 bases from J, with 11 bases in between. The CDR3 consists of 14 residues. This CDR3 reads CASSLGGLLETQYF. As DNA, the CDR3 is TGCGCCAGCAGCTTGGGGGGGCTCTTGGAGACCCAGTACTTC.

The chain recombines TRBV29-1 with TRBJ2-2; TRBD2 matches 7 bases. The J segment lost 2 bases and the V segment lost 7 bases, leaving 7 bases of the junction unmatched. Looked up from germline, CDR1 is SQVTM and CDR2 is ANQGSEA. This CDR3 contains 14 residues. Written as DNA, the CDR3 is TGCAGCGCGGGGGGTGCGGGAAACACCGGGGAGCTGTTTTTT. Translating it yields CSAGGAGNTGELFF.

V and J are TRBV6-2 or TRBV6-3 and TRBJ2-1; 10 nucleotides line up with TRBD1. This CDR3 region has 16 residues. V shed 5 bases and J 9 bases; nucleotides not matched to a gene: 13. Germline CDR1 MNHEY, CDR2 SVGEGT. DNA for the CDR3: TGTGCCAGCAGTCCGTCTCGGGACAGGGGATTTGGTGAGCAGTTCTTC. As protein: CASSPSRDRGFGEQFF.

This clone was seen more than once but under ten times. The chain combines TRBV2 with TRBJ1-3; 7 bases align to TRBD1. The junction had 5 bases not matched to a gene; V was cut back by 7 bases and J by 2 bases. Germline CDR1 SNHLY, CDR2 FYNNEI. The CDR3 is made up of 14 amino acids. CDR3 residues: CASTQGQTGNTIYF. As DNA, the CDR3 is TGTGCCAGCACCCAGGGACAGACTGGAAACACCATATATTTT.

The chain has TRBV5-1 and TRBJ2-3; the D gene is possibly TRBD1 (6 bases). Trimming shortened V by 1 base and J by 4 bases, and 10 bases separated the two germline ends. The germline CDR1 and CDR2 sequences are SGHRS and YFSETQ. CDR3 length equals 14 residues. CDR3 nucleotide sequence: TGCGCCAGCAGCTTGCAGGGGATGCCAGATACGCAGTATTTT. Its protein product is CASSLQGMPDTQYF.

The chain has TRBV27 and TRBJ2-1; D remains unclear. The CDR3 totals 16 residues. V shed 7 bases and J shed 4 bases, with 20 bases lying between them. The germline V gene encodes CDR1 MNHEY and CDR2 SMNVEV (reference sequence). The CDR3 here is CASTMRAGRQYNEQFF. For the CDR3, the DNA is TGTGCCAGCACCATGCGCGCAGGTAGACAATACAATGAGCAGTTCTTC.

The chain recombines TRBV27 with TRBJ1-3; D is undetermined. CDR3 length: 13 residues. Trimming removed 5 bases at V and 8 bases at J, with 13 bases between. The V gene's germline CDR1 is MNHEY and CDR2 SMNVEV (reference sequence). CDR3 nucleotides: TGTGCCAGCAGTCCGCCGGGAGGTGACACCATATATTTT. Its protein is CASSPPGGDTIYF.

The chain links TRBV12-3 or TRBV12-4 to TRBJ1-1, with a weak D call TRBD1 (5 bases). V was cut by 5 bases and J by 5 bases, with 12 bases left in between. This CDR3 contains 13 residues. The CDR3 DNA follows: TGTGCCAGCAGTACTGCAGGGTTGACTGAAGCTTTCTTT. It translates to CASSTAGLTEAFF.

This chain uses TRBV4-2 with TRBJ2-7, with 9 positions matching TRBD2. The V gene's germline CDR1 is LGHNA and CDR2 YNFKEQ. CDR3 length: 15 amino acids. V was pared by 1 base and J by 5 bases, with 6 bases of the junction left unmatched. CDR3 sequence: CASSQGASGNNEQYF. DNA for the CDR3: TGTGCCAGCAGCCAAGGGGCTAGCGGGAACAACGAGCAGTACTTC.

The DNA of the CDR3 is TGTGCCAGCAGTTCCCCGACAGGCATCGGGTTGGGTGGGGATTCACCCCTCCACTTT. Encoded protein: CASSSPTGIGLGGDSPLHF. This chain joins TRBV28 and TRBJ1-6, with a tentative D call TRBD1 (6 bases). Trimming cost V 4 bases and J 8 bases, with 27 bases left between them. Germline V gene sequence: CDR1 MDHEN, CDR2 SYDVKM. The CDR3 totals 19 residues.

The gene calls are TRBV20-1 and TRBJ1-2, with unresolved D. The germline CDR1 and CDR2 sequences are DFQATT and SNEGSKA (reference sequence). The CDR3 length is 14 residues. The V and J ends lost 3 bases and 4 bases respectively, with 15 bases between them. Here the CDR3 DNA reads TGCAGTGCTAGTGTAACCGCCAAGAGCTATGGCTACACCTTC. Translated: CSASVTAKSYGYTF.

CDR3 nucleotides: TGTGCCAGCACCGGAACTAGCTACGAGCAGTACTTC. It specifies CASTGTSYEQYF. The chain recombines TRBV28 with TRBJ2-7, with D possibly matching TRBD2 (5 bases). The CDR3 contains 12 residues. Between the trimmed V and J ends, which lost 7 bases and 3 bases, there was a span of 10 bases. Looked up from germline, CDR1 is MDHEN and CDR2 is SYDVKM. Full variable domain (remainder filled in from reference TRBV28 and TRBJ2-7): DVKVTQSSRYLVKRTGEKVFLECVQDMDHENMFWYRQDPGLGLRLIYFSYDVKMKEKGDIPEGYSVSREKKERFSLILESASTNQTSMYLCASTGTSYEQYFGPGTRLTVT.